This TCR beta chain is drawn from a study of T cell repertoires and HLA-DP antigens. Overall study context: A couple of male donors and one female donor spanned ages 18-to-29 through 60-to-69.

As for this clone: The antigen is unknown.

The CDR3 extends over 15 amino acids. With 3 bases removed from V and 4 bases from J, the gap between germline ends came to 15 bases. Germline CDR1 reads MNHNS; CDR2 reads SASEGT. The protocol was immunoSEQ multiplex PCR, while the TCRdb copy is restricted to in-frame clones and leaves out a portion. The sample has some 110,000 clones; almost 95% are singletons. Study conclusions and caveats: Naive and memory CD4+ repertoires were not analysed separately. Sorted CD137+ clonality was approximately 0.42 for both alloantigens, versus about 0.042 pre-culture. Average cumulative frequency of previously undetected clones was approximately 34% against one allele and under 55% against the other.

The gene calls are TRBV6-1 and TRBJ1-2, with D unclear. This clonotype was obtained from a woman younger than 30 in good health and CMV-seronegative. Sequenced material: CD4+ T cells from PBMCs. CDR3 sequence: CASSDPSGSTYGYTF. CDR3 sequence (DNA): TGTGCCAGCAGTGACCCTTCCGGGTCTACCTATGGCTACACCTTC.